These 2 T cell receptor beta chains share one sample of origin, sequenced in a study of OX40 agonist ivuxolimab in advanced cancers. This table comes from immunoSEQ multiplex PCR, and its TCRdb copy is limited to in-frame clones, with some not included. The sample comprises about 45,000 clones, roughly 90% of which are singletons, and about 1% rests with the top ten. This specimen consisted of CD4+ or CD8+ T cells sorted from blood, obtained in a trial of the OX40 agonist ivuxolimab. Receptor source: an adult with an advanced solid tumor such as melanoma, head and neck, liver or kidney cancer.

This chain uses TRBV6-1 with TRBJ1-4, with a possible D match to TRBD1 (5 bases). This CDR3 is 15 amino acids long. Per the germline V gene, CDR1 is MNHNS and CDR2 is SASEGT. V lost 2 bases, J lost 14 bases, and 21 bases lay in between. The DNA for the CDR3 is TGTGCCAGCAGTGAAAGCAGGGCCTCCAGCCCAAGGCTGTTTTTT. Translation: CASSESRASSPRLFF.

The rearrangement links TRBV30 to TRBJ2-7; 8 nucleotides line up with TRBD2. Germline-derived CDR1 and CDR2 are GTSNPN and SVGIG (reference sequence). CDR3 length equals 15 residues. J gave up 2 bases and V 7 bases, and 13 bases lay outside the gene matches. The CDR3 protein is CASSAGRVFPYEQYF. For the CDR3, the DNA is TGTGCCTCGAGCGCCGGGAGGGTCTTTCCCTACGAGCAGTACTTC.